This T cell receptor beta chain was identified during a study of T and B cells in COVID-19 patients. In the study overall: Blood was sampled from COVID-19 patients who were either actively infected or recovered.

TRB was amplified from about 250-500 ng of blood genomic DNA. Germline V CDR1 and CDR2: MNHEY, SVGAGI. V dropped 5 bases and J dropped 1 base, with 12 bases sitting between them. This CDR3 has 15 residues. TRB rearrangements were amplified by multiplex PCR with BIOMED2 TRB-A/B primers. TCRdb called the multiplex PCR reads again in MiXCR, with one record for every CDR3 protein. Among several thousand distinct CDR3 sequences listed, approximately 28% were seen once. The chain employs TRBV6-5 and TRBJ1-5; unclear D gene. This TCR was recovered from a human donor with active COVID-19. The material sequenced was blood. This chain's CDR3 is CASSPSLGSNQPQHF. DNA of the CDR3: TGTGCCAGCAGTCCCTCCCTGGGGAGCAATCAGCCCCAGCATTTT.